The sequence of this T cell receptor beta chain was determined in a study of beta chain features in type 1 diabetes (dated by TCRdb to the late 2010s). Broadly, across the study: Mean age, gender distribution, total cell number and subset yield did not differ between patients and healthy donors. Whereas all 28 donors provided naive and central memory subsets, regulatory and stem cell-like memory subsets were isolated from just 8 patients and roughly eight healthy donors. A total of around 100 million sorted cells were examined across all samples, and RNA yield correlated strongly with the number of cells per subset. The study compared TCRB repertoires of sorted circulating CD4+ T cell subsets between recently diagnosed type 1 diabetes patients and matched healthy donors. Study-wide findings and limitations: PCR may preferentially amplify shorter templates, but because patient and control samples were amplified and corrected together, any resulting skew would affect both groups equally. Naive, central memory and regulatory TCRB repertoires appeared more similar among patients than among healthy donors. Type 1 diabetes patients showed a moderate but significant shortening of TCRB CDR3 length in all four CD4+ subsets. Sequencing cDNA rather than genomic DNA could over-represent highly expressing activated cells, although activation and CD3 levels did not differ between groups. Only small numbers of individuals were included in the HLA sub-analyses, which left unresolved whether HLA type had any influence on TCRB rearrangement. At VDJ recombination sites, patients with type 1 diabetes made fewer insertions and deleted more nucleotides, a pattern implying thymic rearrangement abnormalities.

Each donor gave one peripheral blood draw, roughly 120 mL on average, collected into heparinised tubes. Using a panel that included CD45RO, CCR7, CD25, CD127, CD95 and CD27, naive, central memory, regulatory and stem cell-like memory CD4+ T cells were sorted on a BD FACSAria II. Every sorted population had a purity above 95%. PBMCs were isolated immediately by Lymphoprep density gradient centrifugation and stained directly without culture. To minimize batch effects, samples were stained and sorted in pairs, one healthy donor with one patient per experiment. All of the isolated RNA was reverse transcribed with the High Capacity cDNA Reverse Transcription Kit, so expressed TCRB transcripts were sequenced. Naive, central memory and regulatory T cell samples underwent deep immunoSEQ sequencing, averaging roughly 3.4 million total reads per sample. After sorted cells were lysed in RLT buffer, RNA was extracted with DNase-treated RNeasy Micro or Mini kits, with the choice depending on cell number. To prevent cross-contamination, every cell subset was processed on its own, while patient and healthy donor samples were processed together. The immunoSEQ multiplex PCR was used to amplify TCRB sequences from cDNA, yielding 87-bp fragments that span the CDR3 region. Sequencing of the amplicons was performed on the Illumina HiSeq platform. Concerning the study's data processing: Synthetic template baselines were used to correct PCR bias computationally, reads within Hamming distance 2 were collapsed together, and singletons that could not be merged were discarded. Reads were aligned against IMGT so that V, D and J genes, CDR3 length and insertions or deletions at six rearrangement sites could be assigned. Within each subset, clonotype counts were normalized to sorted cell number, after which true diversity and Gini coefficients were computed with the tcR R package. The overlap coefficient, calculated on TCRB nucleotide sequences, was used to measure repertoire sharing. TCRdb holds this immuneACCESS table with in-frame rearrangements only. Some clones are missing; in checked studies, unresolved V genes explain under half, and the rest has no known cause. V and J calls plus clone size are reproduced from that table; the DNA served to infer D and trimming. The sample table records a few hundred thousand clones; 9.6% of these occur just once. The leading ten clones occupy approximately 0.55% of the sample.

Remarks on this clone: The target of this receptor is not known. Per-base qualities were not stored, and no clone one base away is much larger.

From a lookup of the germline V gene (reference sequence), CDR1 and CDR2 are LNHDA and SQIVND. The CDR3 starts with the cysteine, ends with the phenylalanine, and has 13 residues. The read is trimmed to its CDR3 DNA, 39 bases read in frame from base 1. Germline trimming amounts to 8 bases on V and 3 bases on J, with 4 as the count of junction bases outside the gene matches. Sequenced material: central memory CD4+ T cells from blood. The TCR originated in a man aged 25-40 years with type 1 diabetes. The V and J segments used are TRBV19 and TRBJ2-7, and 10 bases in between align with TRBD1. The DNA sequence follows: TGTGCCAGTGGAGGGACAGGGGTCTACGAGCAGTACTTC. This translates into CASGGTGVYEQYF.